This paragraph covers one T cell receptor (beta chain) sequence. The antigen remains unidentified. This sample was taken from a study of cytomegalovirus exposure and HLA in healthy donors. Study-level findings and limits: The availability of immune exposure information extended only to CMV serostatus. Reported performance of the classifier showed diagnosis of cytomegalovirus status with high specificity and sensitivity.

PCR was performed using 60 Vbeta and 13 Jbeta primers. The repertoire was sequenced with immunoSEQ multiplex PCR; TCRdb's copy has only in-frame clones and lacks some. The sample holds some 170,000 clones, roughly 85% seen once. The germline V gene encodes CDR1 MGHRA and CDR2 YSYEKL. Trimming removed 0 bases from V and 5 bases from J, with 10 bases in between. CDR3 length: 14 residues. This receptor was taken from a man aged 35 to 55 in good health and CMV-seronegative. This chain connects TRBV4-1 to TRBJ2-5; a possible D gene is TRBD1 (5 bases). Sequenced: PBMCs. The CDR3 DNA reads as TGCGCCAGCAGCCAAGAATATGGGGCGGAGACCCAGTACTTC. Translated, it gives CASSQEYGAETQYF.